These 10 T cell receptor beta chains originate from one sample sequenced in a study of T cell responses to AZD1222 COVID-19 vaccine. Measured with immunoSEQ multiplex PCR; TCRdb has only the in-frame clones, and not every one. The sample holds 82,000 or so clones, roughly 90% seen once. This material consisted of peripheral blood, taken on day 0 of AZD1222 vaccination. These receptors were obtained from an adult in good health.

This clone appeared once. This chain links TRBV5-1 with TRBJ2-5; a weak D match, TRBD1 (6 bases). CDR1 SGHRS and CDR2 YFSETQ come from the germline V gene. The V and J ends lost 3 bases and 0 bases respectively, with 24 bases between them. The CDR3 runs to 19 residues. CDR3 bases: TGCGCCAGCAGCTGGGGGACACTCGGTTCAGCTATGTACCAAGAGACCCAGTACTTC. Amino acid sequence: CASSWGTLGSAMYQETQYF.

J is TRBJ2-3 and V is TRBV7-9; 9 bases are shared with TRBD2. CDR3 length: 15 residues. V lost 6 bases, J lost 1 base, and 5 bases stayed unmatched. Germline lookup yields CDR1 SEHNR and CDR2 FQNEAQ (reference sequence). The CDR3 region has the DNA TGTGCCAGCAGAAAACTAGCGGGCCGCACAGATACGCAGTATTTT. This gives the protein CASRKLAGRTDTQYF.

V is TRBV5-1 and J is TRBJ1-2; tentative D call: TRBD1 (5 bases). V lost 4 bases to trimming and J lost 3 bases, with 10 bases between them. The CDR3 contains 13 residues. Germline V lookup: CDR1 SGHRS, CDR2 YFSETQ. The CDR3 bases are TGCGCCAGCAGCCGGACGACAGACTATGGCTACACCTTC. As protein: CASSRTTDYGYTF.

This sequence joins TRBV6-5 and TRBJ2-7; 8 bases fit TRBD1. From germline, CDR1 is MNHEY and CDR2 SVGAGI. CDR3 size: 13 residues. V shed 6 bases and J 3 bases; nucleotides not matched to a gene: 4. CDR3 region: CASRGTGLYEQYF. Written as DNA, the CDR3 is TGTGCCAGCAGGGGGACAGGCCTCTACGAGCAGTACTTC.

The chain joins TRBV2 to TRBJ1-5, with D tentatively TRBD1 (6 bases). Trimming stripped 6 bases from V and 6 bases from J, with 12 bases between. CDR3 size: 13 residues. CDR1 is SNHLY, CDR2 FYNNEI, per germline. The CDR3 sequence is CASRRTDFQPQHF. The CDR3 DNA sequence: TGTGCCAGCAGGAGGACAGACTTTCAGCCCCAGCATTTT.

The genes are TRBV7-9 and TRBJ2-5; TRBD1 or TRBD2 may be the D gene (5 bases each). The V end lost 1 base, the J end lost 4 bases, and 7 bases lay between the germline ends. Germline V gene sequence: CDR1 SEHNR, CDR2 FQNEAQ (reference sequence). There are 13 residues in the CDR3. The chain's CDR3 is CASSLGGLETQYF. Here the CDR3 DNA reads TGTGCCAGCAGCTTAGGGGGGTTAGAGACCCAGTACTTC.

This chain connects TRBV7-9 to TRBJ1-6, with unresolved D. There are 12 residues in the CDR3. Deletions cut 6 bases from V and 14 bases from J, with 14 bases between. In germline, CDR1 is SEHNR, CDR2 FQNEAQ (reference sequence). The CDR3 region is CASSYDGITLHF. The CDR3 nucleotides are TGTGCCAGCAGTTACGACGGTATCACCCTCCACTTT.

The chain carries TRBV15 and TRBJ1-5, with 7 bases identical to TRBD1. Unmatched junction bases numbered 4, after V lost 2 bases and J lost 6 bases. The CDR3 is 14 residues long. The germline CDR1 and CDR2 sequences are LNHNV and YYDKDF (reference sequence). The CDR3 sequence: CATSRTGVGQPQHF. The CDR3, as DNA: TGTGCCACCAGCAGAACAGGGGTCGGTCAGCCCCAGCATTTT. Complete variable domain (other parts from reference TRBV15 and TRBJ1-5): DAMVIQNPRYQVTQFGKPVTLSCSQTLNHNVMYWYQQKSSQAPKLLFHYYDKDFNNEADTPDNFQSRRPNTSFCFLDIRSPGLGDTAMYLCATSRTGVGQPQHFGDGTRLSIL.

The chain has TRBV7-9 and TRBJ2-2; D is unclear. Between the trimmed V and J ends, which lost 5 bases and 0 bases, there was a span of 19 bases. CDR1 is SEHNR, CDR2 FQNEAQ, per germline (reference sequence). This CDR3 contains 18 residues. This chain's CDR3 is CASSRRMTEATNTGELFF. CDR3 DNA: TGTGCCAGCAGCCGACGAATGACCGAAGCCACGAACACCGGGGAGCTGTTTTTT. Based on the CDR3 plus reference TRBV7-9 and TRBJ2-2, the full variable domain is DTGVSQNPRHKITKRGQNVTFRCDPISEHNRLYWYRQTLGQGPEFLTYFQNEAQLEKSRLLSDRFSAERPKGSFSTLEIQRTEQGDSAMYLCASSRRMTEATNTGELFFGEGSRLTVL.

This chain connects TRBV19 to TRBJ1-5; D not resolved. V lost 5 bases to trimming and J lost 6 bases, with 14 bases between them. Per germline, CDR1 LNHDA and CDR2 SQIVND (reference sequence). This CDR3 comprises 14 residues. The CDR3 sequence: CASSYASRGQPQHF. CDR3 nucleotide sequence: TGTGCCAGTAGTTATGCTAGTCGGGGTCAGCCCCAGCATTTT.